The clone carrying this T cell receptor beta chain was recorded at least ten times. Its antigen is unknown. Each TCR transcript was tagged with a 10-nucleotide random UMI during 5'RACE. Each CDR3 protein gets one entry after TCRdb re-called the 5' RACE reads with MiXCR. The sample contains approximately 30,000 distinct CDR3 sequences, just over 6.5% of which appear only once. The sample belongs to a study of neurological immune-mediated disorders. Study-level findings and limits: The highest TCR clonal expansion occurred in HTLV-1-associated myelopathy; multiple sclerosis fell below healthy controls.

CDR3 length equals 13 residues. Trimming pared 0 bases from V and 7 bases from J, leaving 10 bases between. Germline V gene sequence: CDR1 SGHRS, CDR2 YFSETQ. The unsorted libraries originated from 2 million PBMCs kept at -80 C. The clonotype was recovered from a woman in her forties or fifties in good health. The rearrangement links TRBV5-1 to TRBJ1-1; perhaps TRBD1 as D (6 bases). Input material: PBMCs. Here the CDR3 reads CASSLAAGVEAFF. The DNA for the CDR3 is TGCGCCAGCAGCTTGGCCGCAGGGGTTGAAGCTTTCTTT.